These 21 T cell receptor beta chains share one sample of origin, sequenced in a study of cytomegalovirus exposure and HLA in healthy donors. PCR primers comprised 60 Vbeta and 13 Jbeta primers. Only in-frame clones appear in the TCRdb table, and some are missing; sequencing was by immunoSEQ multiplex PCR. The repertoire holds 150,000 to 200,000 clones, about an eighth seen once, with 7.8% in the top ten. Specimen: PBMCs. These receptors came from a man aged 50-60 years in good health and CMV-seropositive.

The V gene is TRBV29-1, the J gene TRBJ1-1; D is uncertain. Germline V gives CDR1 SQVTM, CDR2 ANQGSEA. The CDR3 runs to 12 residues. With 3 bases removed from V and 11 bases from J, the gap between germline ends came to 16 bases. The CDR3 coding sequence is TGCAGCGTTGATAGTTTCGCGGTCCATGCTTTCTTT. It specifies CSVDSFAVHAFF.

The sample holds a few counts of this clone. V is TRBV2 and J is TRBJ2-7; the D is unclear. The germline CDR1 and CDR2 sequences are SNHLY and FYNNEI. V was shortened by 7 bases and J by 2 bases, with 9 bases between the two germline ends. CDR3 length equals 12 residues. As DNA, the CDR3 is TGTGCCAGCAATCCGACTCCCTACGAGCAGTACTTC. Its protein is CASNPTPYEQYF.

This clone showed up just a few times. V is TRBV28 and J is TRBJ1-4; 10 bases match TRBD1. The CDR3 is made up of 13 amino acids. The V segment lost 9 bases and the J segment 6 bases; nucleotides outside the gene matches: 4. Germline-derived CDR1 and CDR2 are MDHEN and SYDVKM. CDR3 coding DNA: TGTGCCAGGGACGGGACAGGGGATGAAAAACTGTTTTTT. Translating it yields CARDGTGDEKLFF.

This clone was counted between two and nine times. V gene TRBV15 combines with J gene TRBJ1-6; 9 bases are shared with TRBD1. This CDR3 has 13 residues. The germline V gene encodes CDR1 LNHNV and CDR2 YYDKDF (reference sequence). Trimming took 8 bases from V and 7 from J; bases not matched to a gene: 3. CDR3 coding DNA: TGTGCCACCCACAGGGGGCAGAATTCACCCCTCCACTTT. As protein: CATHRGQNSPLHF.

This chain uses TRBV15 with TRBJ1-5; D gene uncertain. The V gene lost 0 bases and the J gene lost 4 bases, with 10 bases spanning the gap. The CDR3 loop spans 15 amino acids. The germline V gene has CDR1 LNHNV and CDR2 YYDKDF (reference sequence). CDR3 residues: CATSRDQTPNQPQHF. CDR3 DNA sequence: TGTGCCACCAGCAGAGATCAAACACCGAATCAGCCCCAGCATTTT.

The chain links TRBV4-1 to TRBJ1-5; TRBD1 aligns across 8 bases. Trimming cost V 0 bases and J 3 bases; bases outside gene matches: 1. Germline loops: CDR1 MGHRA, CDR2 YSYEKL. CDR3 length: 15 residues. CDR3 loop: CASSQETGVNQPQHF. The CDR3, as DNA: TGCGCCAGCAGCCAAGAGACAGGGGTCAATCAGCCCCAGCATTTT.

The chain has TRBV10-3 and TRBJ1-4, with D possibly TRBD1 on 6 matching bases. The CDR3 contains 15 residues. Germline CDR1 ENHRY, CDR2 SYGVKD. V dropped 10 bases and J dropped 0 bases, with 15 bases sitting between them. The CDR3 coding sequence is TGTGCCACCGGACAGAGTGATGCAACTAATGAAAAACTGTTTTTT. Translation gives CATGQSDATNEKLFF.

The gene calls are TRBV7-2 and TRBJ1-2, with a weak D call TRBD1 (5 bases). This CDR3 has 18 amino acids. The germline CDR1 and CDR2 sequences are SGHTA and FQGNSA. Trimming cost V 2 bases and J 4 bases, with 23 bases left between them. The CDR3: CASSLTGGGGNLAYGYTF. The CDR3 DNA is TGTGCCAGCAGCTTAACCGGGGGTGGGGGGAATTTGGCCTATGGCTACACCTTC.

This chain links TRBV19 with TRBJ1-1; possible D gene TRBD1, 5 bases. The germline V gene has CDR1 LNHDA and CDR2 SQIVND (reference sequence). The CDR3 runs to 16 residues. Trimming shortened V by 4 bases and J by 4 bases, and 19 bases separated the two germline ends. This CDR3 reads CASSSSREASGTEAFF. The CDR3 region has the DNA TGTGCCAGTAGTAGCAGCAGGGAGGCCTCGGGCACTGAAGCTTTCTTT.

The chain uses TRBV6-1 and TRBJ2-2; 7 nucleotides line up with TRBD2. The J segment lost 2 bases and the V segment lost 0 bases, leaving 9 bases of the junction unmatched. The CDR3 loop spans 18 amino acids. CDR1 MNHNS and CDR2 SASEGT come from the germline V gene. The CDR3 is CASSEALIGGINTGELFF. CDR3 sequence (DNA): TGTGCCAGCAGTGAAGCGCTTATCGGGGGGATTAACACCGGGGAGCTGTTTTTT.

The chain uses TRBV7-2 and TRBJ2-3, with TRBD2 matching 7 bases. This CDR3 is built from 14 residues. CDR1 is SGHTA, CDR2 FQGNSA, per germline. Unmatched junction bases numbered 6, after V lost 5 bases and J lost 4 bases. The CDR3 reads CASSPETSSDTQYF. CDR3 in DNA: TGTGCCAGCAGCCCTGAGACTAGCTCAGATACGCAGTATTTT.

V gene TRBV6-1 combines with J gene TRBJ2-7; 8 bases align to TRBD2. Germline-derived CDR1 and CDR2 are MNHNS and SASEGT. The J segment lost 4 bases and the V segment lost 5 bases, leaving 7 bases of the junction unmatched. CDR3 size: 14 residues. The CDR3 coding sequence is TGTGCCAGCAGTCCCCGGGAGGGAGCTTACGAGCAGTACTTC. It encodes CASSPREGAYEQYF.

This clone was observed a handful of times. The chain is built from TRBV29-1 and TRBJ2-1, with a weak D call TRBD2 (6 bases). The CDR3 length is 15 residues. Looked up from germline, CDR1 is SQVTM and CDR2 is ANQGSEA. The V end was cut by 2 bases, the J end by 0 bases, with 11 bases between. The CDR3 here is CSVEIGGRSYNEQFF. The CDR3, as DNA: TGCAGCGTTGAAATCGGGGGTCGCTCCTACAATGAGCAGTTCTTC.

This clone was counted only a few times. The chain has TRBV6-6 and TRBJ1-5; maybe TRBD1 (5 bases). This CDR3 spans 15 amino acids. Trimming stripped 6 bases from V and 1 base from J, with 13 bases between. CDR1 MNHNY and CDR2 SVGAGI come from the germline V gene (reference sequence). CDR3 sequence reads: CASSPWGQSNQPQHF. CDR3 bases: TGTGCCAGCAGCCCTTGGGGCCAGAGCAATCAGCCCCAGCATTTT.

V is TRBV28 and J is TRBJ1-1; D not certain. With 6 bases removed from V and 5 bases from J, the gap between germline ends came to 13 bases. The germline V gene has CDR1 MDHEN and CDR2 SYDVKM. This CDR3 is 13 amino acids long. CDR3 region: CASSPQLWTEAFF. CDR3 sequence (DNA): TGTGCCAGCAGCCCCCAGTTGTGGACTGAAGCTTTCTTT.

In the case of this clone: The junction departs from germline at one end; a sequencing error may be responsible. This chain connects TRBV27 to TRBJ2-4; TRBD2 is a possible D gene (5 bases). The germline gives CDR1 MNHEY, CDR2 SMNVEV (reference sequence). This CDR3 has 15 residues. CDR3 DNA sequence: TGTGCCAGCTCCCGAACAGTTCTAGCCAAAAACATTCAGTACTTT. Amino acids: CASSRTVLAKNIQYF.

Only a few counts were recorded for this clone. J is TRBJ1-3 and V is TRBV27, with 7 bases that match TRBD1. V trimming: 5 bases; J trimming: 0 bases; junction bases outside the gene matches: 4. The CDR3 is 15 amino acids. CDR1 and CDR2 from the germline V gene are MNHEY and SMNVEV (reference sequence). The CDR3 loop is CASSRQGNSGNTIYF. In nucleotides, the CDR3 is TGTGCCAGCAGTCGACAGGGTAACTCTGGAAACACCATATATTTT.

This sequence joins TRBV18 and TRBJ1-1; no clear D gene. Trimming pared 1 base from V and 4 bases from J, leaving 10 bases between. This CDR3 comprises 14 residues. Germline V gene data show CDR1 as KGHSH and CDR2 as LQKENI. Written as DNA, the CDR3 is TGTGCCAGCTCACCACAATCGAGAAGCACTGAAGCTTTCTTT. This encodes CASSPQSRSTEAFF.

The genes are TRBV4-2 and TRBJ1-1, with a weak D call TRBD1 (6 bases). Trimming removed 4 bases at V and 1 base at J, with 13 bases between. Germline values: CDR1 LGHNA, CDR2 YNFKEQ. CDR3 length: 15 amino acids. The CDR3: CASSLNSQGNTEAFF. The CDR3 nucleotides are TGTGCCAGCAGCCTAAACTCACAGGGGAACACTGAAGCTTTCTTT.

There are a few counts of this clone. The V gene is TRBV10-3, the J gene TRBJ1-2; TRBD1 is a possible D gene (5 bases). The V gene lost 4 bases and the J gene lost 4 bases, with 13 bases spanning the gap. The V gene's germline CDR1 is ENHRY and CDR2 SYGVKD. The CDR3 has 14 amino acids. The CDR3 is CAISARVELYGYTF. In DNA, the CDR3 is TGTGCCATCAGTGCCAGGGTAGAACTCTATGGCTACACCTTC.

The chain employs TRBV27 and TRBJ1-1; D may be TRBD1 (5 bases). The CDR3 extends over 12 amino acids. In germline, CDR1 is MNHEY, CDR2 SMNVEV (reference sequence). Between the trimmed V and J ends, which lost 5 bases and 1 base, there was a span of 5 bases. In nucleotides, the CDR3 is TGTGCCAGCAGTACAGGGAACACTGAAGCTTTCTTT. Translating gives CASSTGNTEAFF.